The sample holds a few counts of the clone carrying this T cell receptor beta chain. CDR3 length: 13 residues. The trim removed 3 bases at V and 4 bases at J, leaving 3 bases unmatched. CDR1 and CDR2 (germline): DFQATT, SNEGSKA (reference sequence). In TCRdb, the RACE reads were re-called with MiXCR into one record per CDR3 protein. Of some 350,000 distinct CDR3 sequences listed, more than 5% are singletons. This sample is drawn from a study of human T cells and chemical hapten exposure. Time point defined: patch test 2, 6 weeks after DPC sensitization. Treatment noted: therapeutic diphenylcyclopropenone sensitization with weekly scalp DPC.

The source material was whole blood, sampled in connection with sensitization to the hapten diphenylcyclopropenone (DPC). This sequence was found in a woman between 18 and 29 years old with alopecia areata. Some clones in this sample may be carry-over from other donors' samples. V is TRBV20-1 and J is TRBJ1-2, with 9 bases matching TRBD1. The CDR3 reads CSASLGQGYGYTF. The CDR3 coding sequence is TGCAGTGCTAGTCTGGGACAGGGCTATGGCTACACCTTC.